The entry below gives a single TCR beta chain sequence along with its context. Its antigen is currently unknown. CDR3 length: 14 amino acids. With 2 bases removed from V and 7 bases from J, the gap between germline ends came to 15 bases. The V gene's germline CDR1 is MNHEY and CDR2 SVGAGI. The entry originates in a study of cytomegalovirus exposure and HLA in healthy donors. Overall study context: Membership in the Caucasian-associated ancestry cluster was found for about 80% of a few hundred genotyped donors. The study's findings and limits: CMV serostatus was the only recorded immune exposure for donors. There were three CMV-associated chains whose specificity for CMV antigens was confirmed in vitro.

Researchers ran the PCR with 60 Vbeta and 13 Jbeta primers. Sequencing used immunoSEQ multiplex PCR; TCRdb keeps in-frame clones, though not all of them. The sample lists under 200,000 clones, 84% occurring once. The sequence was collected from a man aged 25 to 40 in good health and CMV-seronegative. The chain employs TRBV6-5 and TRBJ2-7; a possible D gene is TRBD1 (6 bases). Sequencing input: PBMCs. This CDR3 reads CASSYLAGADEQYF. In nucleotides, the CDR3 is TGTGCCAGCAGTTACCTGGCAGGGGCTGATGAGCAGTACTTC.